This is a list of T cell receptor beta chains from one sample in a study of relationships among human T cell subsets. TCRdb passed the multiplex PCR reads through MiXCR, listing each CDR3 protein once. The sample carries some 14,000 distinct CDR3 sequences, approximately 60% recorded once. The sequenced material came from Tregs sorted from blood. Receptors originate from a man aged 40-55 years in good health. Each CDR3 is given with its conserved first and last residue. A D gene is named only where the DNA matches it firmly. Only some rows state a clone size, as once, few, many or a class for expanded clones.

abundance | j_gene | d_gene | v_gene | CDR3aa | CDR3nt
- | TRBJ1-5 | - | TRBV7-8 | CASSLGQWSNQPQHF | TGTGCCAGCAGCTTAGGGCAGTGGAGCAATCAGCCCCAGCATTTT
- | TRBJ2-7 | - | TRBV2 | CASNGPFVYEQYF | TGTGCCAGCAACGGACCGTTCGTCTACGAGCAGTACTTC
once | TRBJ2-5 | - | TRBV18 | CASSPGLTETQYF | TGTGCCAGCTCCCCGGGTCTCACAGAGACCCAGTACTTC
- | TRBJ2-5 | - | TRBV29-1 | CSVALGQGRVTQYF | TGCAGCGTGGCCCTTGGCCAGGGGCGAGTGACCCAGTACTTC
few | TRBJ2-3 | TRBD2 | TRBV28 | CASRTAGTSGRAVDTQYF | TGTGCCAGCAGGACGGCCGGGACTAGCGGGAGGGCCGTAGATACGCAGTATTTT
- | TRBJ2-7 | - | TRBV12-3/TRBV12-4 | CASSPRGSTSYEQYF | TGTGCCAGCAGTCCACGAGGGTCAACCTCCTACGAGCAGTACTTC
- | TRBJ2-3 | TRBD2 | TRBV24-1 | CATSDQTSGRGLGTDTQYF | TGTGCCACCAGTGACCAGACTAGCGGGAGGGGCTTGGGCACAGATACGCAGTATTTT
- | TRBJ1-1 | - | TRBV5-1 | CASSPPGLGQVNGAGTEAFF | TGCGCCAGCAGTCCCCCCGGACTCGGCCAAGTCAACGGGGCCGGGACTGAAGCTTTCTTT
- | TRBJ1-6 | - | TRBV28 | CASTISRPGGNSPLHF | TGTGCCAGCACCATTTCCCGTCCAGGAGGGAATTCACCCCTCCACTTT
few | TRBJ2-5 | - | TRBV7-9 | CASSFQGSAQETQYF | TGTGCCAGCAGCTTCCAAGGGAGCGCCCAAGAGACCCAGTACTTC
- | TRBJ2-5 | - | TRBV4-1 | CASRQGRGLGQVQETQYF | TGCGCCAGCAGACAAGGCCGCGGGCTTGGGCAGGTGCAAGAGACCCAGTACTTC
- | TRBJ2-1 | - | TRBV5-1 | CASSQGGTRNEQFF | TGCGCCAGCAGCCAAGGGGGGACGAGAAATGAGCAGTTCTTC
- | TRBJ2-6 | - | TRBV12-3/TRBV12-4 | CASNTGANVLTF | TGTGCCAGCAACACAGGGGCCAACGTCCTGACTTTC
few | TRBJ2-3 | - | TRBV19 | CASSASTDTQYF | TGTGCCAGTTCGGCGAGCACAGATACGCAGTATTTT
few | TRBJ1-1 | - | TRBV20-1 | CSAMPGAGTEAFF | TGCAGTGCTATGCCAGGGGCGGGCACTGAAGCTTTCTTT
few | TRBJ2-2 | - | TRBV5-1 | CASSPRLPGMNTGELFF | TGCGCCAGCAGTCCGCGCTTGCCGGGGATGAACACCGGGGAGCTGTTTTTT
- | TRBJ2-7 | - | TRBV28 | CASAKTDSYEQYF | TGTGCCAGCGCGAAGACGGATTCCTACGAGCAGTACTTC
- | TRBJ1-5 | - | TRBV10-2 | CASSLSTGGRQPQHF | TGCGCCAGCAGCCTATCGACAGGTGGTCGCCAGCCCCAGCATTTT
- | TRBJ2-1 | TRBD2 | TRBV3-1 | CASSSSRGLASSYNEQFF | TGTGCCAGCAGCTCAAGTAGGGGACTAGCGAGCTCCTACAATGAGCAGTTCTTC
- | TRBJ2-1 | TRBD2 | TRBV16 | CASSQSGRAGGNEQFF | TGTGCCAGCAGCCAAAGCGGGAGGGCCGGTGGCAATGAGCAGTTCTTC
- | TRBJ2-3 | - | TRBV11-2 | CASSLRGAFTDTQYF | TGTGCCAGCAGCTTAAGGGGGGCGTTTACAGATACGCAGTATTTT
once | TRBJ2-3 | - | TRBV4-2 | CASSQGGYLTDTQYF | TGTGCCAGCAGCCAGGGGGGCTACCTCACAGATACGCAGTATTTT
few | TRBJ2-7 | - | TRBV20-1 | CSARDPRGGAEQYF | TGCAGTGCTAGAGATCCTCGGGGTGGAGCCGAGCAGTACTTC